The 8 T cell receptor beta chains below come from one sample, sequenced in a study of tumor-infiltrating lymphocytes in primary liver carcinoma. Unsorted whole blood yielded the blood RNA, and germline DNA was also extracted. The researchers produced TCR beta cDNA from around 500 ng total RNA with a constant-region primer. Libraries of TCR beta came from three nested multiplex PCR rounds with slightly modified ARM-PCR. Researchers ran the first two PCR rounds for roughly 10 cycles each with TRBV1-TRBV30 forward primers and a C-beta reverse primer. TCRdb ran MiXCR on the multiplex PCR reads and lists one entry per CDR3 protein. The sample includes 300,000 to 400,000 distinct CDR3 sequences, less than 75% of them seen just once. Sample: peripheral blood. Receptor source: a man aged 35-49 years with primary liver carcinoma and hepatitis B virus infection.

Points on this clonotype: The junction departs from the called germline gene at one end, perhaps through a read error. The V gene is TRBV11-2, the J gene TRBJ2-7, with D tentatively TRBD2 (5 bases). CDR1 and CDR2 from the germline V gene are SGHAT and FQNNGV. The CDR3 spans 14 residues. The CDR3 is CASSGGQDSYKQYF. DNA for the CDR3: TGTGCCAGCAGCGGTGGGCAGGACTCCTACAAGCAGTACTTC. The full variable domain, completed using reference TRBV11-2 and TRBJ2-7, is EAGVAQSPRYKIIEKRQSVAFWCNPISGHATLYWYQQILGQGPKLLIQFQNNGVVDDSQLPKDRFSAERLKGVDSTLKIQPAKLEDSAVYLCASSGGQDSYKQYFGPGTRLTVT.

This clonotype was seen a few times. The CDR3 DNA reads TGTGCCAGCAGTCGGACAGGGGAGGGCCGGGAGCTGTTTTTT. Translating it yields CASSRTGEGRELFF. J is TRBJ2-2 and V is TRBV7-8; 9 bases agree with TRBD1. V trimming: 6 bases; J trimming: 9 bases; junction bases outside the gene matches: 8. Germline V gene sequence: CDR1 SGHVS, CDR2 FQNEAQ. The CDR3 contains 14 residues.

In its sample, this clonotype was seen many times. The CDR3 loop is CASSLQGFTEAFF. The CDR3, as DNA: TGTGCCAGCAGCTTGCAAGGTTTCACTGAAGCTTTCTTT. The chain is built from TRBV11-3 and TRBJ1-1; D gene unclear. The CDR3 runs 13 residues. V gave up 3 bases and J gave up 4 bases, with 9 bases separating them. Per germline, CDR1 SGHNT and CDR2 YENEEA.

A note on this clonotype: The CDR3 does not end in the conserved phenylalanine or tryptophan, so this is likely a read error. The chain recombines TRBV6-2 or TRBV6-3 with TRBJ1-1; 7 bases agree with TRBD1. Trimming took 0 bases from V and 6 from J; bases not matched to a gene: 4. CDR1 and CDR2 (germline): MNHEY, SVGEGT. CDR3 length: 14 amino acids. Written as DNA, the CDR3 is TGTGCCAGCAGTTACTCAAAGGGGGCCTCTGAAGCTTTCCTT. This translates into CASSYSKGASEAFL.

Points on this clonotype: This may be a read error: a much more frequent sequence differs by one nucleotide. This chain joins TRBV29-1 and TRBJ2-4, with TRBD1 as a possible D gene (6 bases). From germline, CDR1 is SQVTM and CDR2 ANQGSEA. This CDR3 has 14 residues. V gave up 6 bases and J gave up 0 bases, with 12 bases separating them. The DNA for the CDR3 is TGCAGCGTGGAGTGGACAGTAGCCAAAAACATTCAGTACTTC. Translation gives CSVEWTVAKNIQYF.

Turning to this clonotype: This may come from a read error, since a much larger clone is one base off. The gene calls are TRBV6-1 and TRBJ2-3; tentative D call: TRBD2 (6 bases). CDR1 MNHNS and CDR2 SASEGT come from the germline V gene. This CDR3 contains 16 residues. The V end lost 6 bases, the J end lost 0 bases, and 16 bases lay between the germline ends. The CDR3 sequence: CASRVQSGTSTDTQYF. In DNA form, the CDR3 reads TGTGCCAGCAGAGTTCAATCGGGGACTAGCACAGATACGCAGTATTTT.

The chain joins TRBV18 to TRBJ2-7; TRBD2 aligns across 7 bases. The CDR3 runs to 15 residues. J lost 3 bases, V lost 2 bases, and 7 bases had no gene match. CDR1 is KGHSH and CDR2 is LQKENI in the germline V gene. CDR3 loop: CASSPIIGDYYEQYF. DNA of the CDR3: TGTGCCAGCTCACCAATCATAGGGGACTACTACGAGCAGTACTTC.

This clonotype came up many times. V is TRBV4-1 and J is TRBJ1-2; D remains unclear. Germline lookup yields CDR1 MGHRA and CDR2 YSYEKL. Trimming stripped 3 bases from V and 4 bases from J, with 15 bases between. The CDR3 extends over 15 amino acids. CDR3 nucleotide sequence: TGCGCCAGCAGCCAGGCGGCGGCTTCGTCCTATGGCTACACCTTC. As protein: CASSQAAASSYGYTF.